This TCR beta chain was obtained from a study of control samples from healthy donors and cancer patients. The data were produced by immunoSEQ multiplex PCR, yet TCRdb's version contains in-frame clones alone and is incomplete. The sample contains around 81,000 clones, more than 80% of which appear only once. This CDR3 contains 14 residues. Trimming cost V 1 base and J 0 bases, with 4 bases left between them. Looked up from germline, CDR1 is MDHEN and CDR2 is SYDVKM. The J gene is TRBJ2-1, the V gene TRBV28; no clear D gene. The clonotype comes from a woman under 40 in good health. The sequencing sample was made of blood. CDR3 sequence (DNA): TGTGCCAGCAGTTTATTTAGCTCCTACAATGAGCAGTTCTTC. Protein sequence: CASSLFSSYNEQFF.